The source of this TCR beta chain is a study of a mutant IDH1 vaccine in newly diagnosed glioma. Study-level information: In weeks 1, 3, 5, 7, 11, 15, 19 and 23, patients were vaccinated. Among treated patients, 62.5% were male and 37.5% female, and mean age was around 40 years. The start of vaccination came 4-6 weeks after radiotherapy alone, or with temozolomide cycles.

A note on this clone: Its antigen remains unknown.

Sequencing used immunoSEQ multiplex PCR; TCRdb keeps in-frame clones, though not all of them. The sample lists some 40,000 clones; roughly 79% were seen once. Noted time point: week 23, last vaccination. A single vaccine dose contained 300 ug of mutant IDH1 20-mer peptide, and topical imiquimod was used with it. Material: PBMCs, obtained from a glioma patient whose treatment included an IDH1 peptide vaccine. This TCR was recovered from a man aged 40-49 years with glioma.

CDR3 sequence: CAWSLGTGGYTF. The DNA for the CDR3 is TGTGCCTGGAGCCTGGGGACAGGGGGTTACACCTTC. The V call is TRBV30, the J call TRBJ1-2; 11 nucleotides line up with TRBD1. Germline V gene data show CDR1 as GTSNPN and CDR2 as SVGIG (reference sequence). CDR3 size: 12 residues. V shed 3 bases and J 11 bases; nucleotides not matched to a gene: 5.